This TCR beta chain was identified in a study of T cell changes during pregnancy in multiple sclerosis. V dropped 4 bases and J dropped 1 base, with 8 bases sitting between them. The CDR3 is 13 amino acids. Germline V gives CDR1 SGHRS, CDR2 YFSETQ. The method was immunoSEQ multiplex PCR; TCRdb's version includes in-frame clones alone and lacks a portion of them. The sample includes fewer than 90,000 clones, 94% of them seen just once. Specimen: peripheral blood, collected in the third trimester of pregnancy. This chain connects TRBV5-1 to TRBJ1-1; no clear D. This TCR came from a female donor with multiple sclerosis, enrolled in a pregnancy study. For the CDR3, the DNA is TGCGCCAGCAGCCCTACAGAGAACACTGAAGCTTTCTTT. Its translation: CASSPTENTEAFF.